These 24 T cell receptor beta chains were all obtained from the same sample, sequenced in a study of blood T cell repertoires in COVID-19. Generated by immunoSEQ multiplex PCR, the TCRdb table keeps only in-frame clones and is missing some. Here the sample spans fewer than 200,000 clones, just over 85% being singletons. The sequenced sample was peripheral blood. All receptors derive from a man aged 45 to 65 with active or convalescent COVID-19.

A single count supports this clone. The chain has TRBV9 and TRBJ2-1; D is perhaps TRBD2 (6 bases). The CDR3 is made up of 15 amino acids. Trimming pared 2 bases from V and 3 bases from J, leaving 12 bases between. The germline V gene encodes CDR1 SGDLS and CDR2 YYNGEE. CDR3 in amino acids: CASSVSGGYYNEQFF. CDR3 DNA sequence: TGTGCCAGCAGCGTTAGCGGTGGTTACTACAATGAGCAGTTCTTC.

The rearrangement joins TRBV12-3 or TRBV12-4 to TRBJ1-1, with TRBD1 identical over 7 bases. This CDR3 spans 13 amino acids. Germline trimming cut 7 bases from V and 1 base from J; bases unmatched to any gene: 3. CDR3 sequence: CASKTGANTEAFF. The DNA of the CDR3 is TGTGCCAGCAAAACAGGGGCGAACACTGAAGCTTTCTTT.

The genes are TRBV4-1 and TRBJ1-4; no definite D call. Germline values: CDR1 MGHRA, CDR2 YSYEKL. The ends were cut back, 3 bases at V and 0 bases at J, with 11 bases in the middle. The CDR3 covers 16 residues. The CDR3 region has the DNA TGCGCCAGCAGCCACGCGGACTCTCCAACTAATGAAAAACTGTTTTTT. Translating it yields CASSHADSPTNEKLFF.

The chain links TRBV20-1 to TRBJ2-7, with D possibly being TRBD1 (5 bases). Germline lookup yields CDR1 DFQATT and CDR2 SNEGSKA (reference sequence). The CDR3 runs to 11 residues. Trimming stripped 4 bases from V and 4 bases from J, with 8 bases between. CDR3 sequence (DNA): TGCAGTGCTAACCGACAGTACGAGCAGTACTTC. As protein: CSANRQYEQYF.

The chain couples TRBV7-2 to TRBJ1-3; D is perhaps TRBD1 (6 bases). Trimming took 5 bases from V and 0 from J, leaving 17 bases between them. The germline CDR1 and CDR2 sequences are SGHTA and FQGNSA. The CDR3 consists of 17 residues. CDR3 bases: TGTGCCAGCAGCCTAAGACCGGGACACAACTCTGGAAACACCATATATTTT. This encodes CASSLRPGHNSGNTIYF.

The gene calls are TRBV18 and TRBJ2-7; 7 bases agree with TRBD1. The germline CDR1 and CDR2 sequences are KGHSH and LQKENI. J lost 1 base, V lost 4 bases, and 4 bases had no gene match. The CDR3 is 14 residues long. CDR3 protein: CASSRGQDSYEQYF. DNA for the CDR3: TGTGCCAGCTCACGCGGACAGGATTCCTACGAGCAGTACTTC.

This sequence joins TRBV27 and TRBJ2-5; 10 bases align to TRBD1. This CDR3 comprises 15 residues. Germline V gene lookup returns CDR1 MNHEY and CDR2 SMNVEV (reference sequence). The V and J ends lost 11 bases and 5 bases, in that order; junction bases with no gene match: 14. The DNA for the CDR3 is TGTGCCGCAAAGGGACAGGGGTCCCTTGGCGAGACCCAGTACTTC. Residues: CAAKGQGSLGETQYF.

This clone appeared a single time. The rearrangement uses TRBV6-2 or TRBV6-3 and TRBJ2-5; possibly TRBD2 for D (6 bases). The germline V gene encodes CDR1 MNHEY and CDR2 SVGEGT. With 6 bases removed from V and 7 bases from J, the gap between germline ends came to 18 bases. This CDR3 is 14 amino acids long. CDR3 residues: CASSRGDGPGTQYF. The CDR3 DNA reads TGTGCCAGCAGCCGCGGGGACGGTCCAGGGACCCAGTACTTC.

V gene TRBV9 combines with J gene TRBJ2-7; the match to TRBD2 covers 8 bases. The CDR3 is 13 residues long. The V segment lost 1 base and the J segment 4 bases; nucleotides outside the gene matches: 1. Germline CDR1 reads SGDLS; CDR2 reads YYNGEE. Written as DNA, the CDR3 is TGTGCCAGCAGCGTAAGCGGGGGATACGAGCAGTACTTC. Its protein product is CASSVSGGYEQYF.

This sequence joins TRBV19 and TRBJ1-4, with TRBD1 as a possible D gene (5 bases). The CDR3 is 14 residues long. The germline V gene encodes CDR1 LNHDA and CDR2 SQIVND (reference sequence). V gave up 1 base and J gave up 4 bases, with 7 bases separating them. This CDR3 reads CASSIGGRNEKLFF. The DNA of the CDR3 is TGTGCCAGTAGTATAGGGGGCCGTAATGAAAAACTGTTTTTT.

V is TRBV6-5 and J is TRBJ1-2, with a possible D match to TRBD1 (6 bases). The CDR3 has 14 residues. Trimming took 7 bases from V and 6 from J, leaving 18 bases between them. Germline V gives CDR1 MNHEY, CDR2 SVGAGI. The CDR3 sequence is CASTVGGRGNGYTF. The CDR3 DNA is TGTGCCAGCACCGTCGGCGGGAGGGGGAATGGCTACACCTTC.

This chain links TRBV6-6 with TRBJ1-5; 8 nucleotides line up with TRBD1. CDR3 length: 14 residues. Germline loops: CDR1 MNHNY, CDR2 SVGAGI (reference sequence). Losses at the gene ends were 5 bases for V and 5 bases for J; bases not matched to a gene: 5. CDR3 amino acids: CASSKDRDDQPQHF. The CDR3 DNA sequence: TGTGCCAGCAGTAAGGACAGGGACGATCAGCCCCAGCATTTT.

This rearrangement joins TRBV29-1 to TRBJ1-2; D may be TRBD1 (5 bases). The V end lost 1 base, the J end lost 9 bases, and 24 bases lay between the germline ends. There are 16 residues in the CDR3. CDR1 and CDR2 (germline): SQVTM, ANQGSEA. CDR3 residues: CSVEVVGPLEMSSYTF. The DNA for the CDR3 is TGCAGCGTTGAAGTGGTGGGGCCCTTAGAGATGTCGAGCTACACCTTC. Full variable domain (rest looked up from reference TRBV29-1 and TRBJ1-2): SAVISQKPSRDICQRGTSLTIQCQVDSQVTMMFWYRQQPGQSLTLIATANQGSEATYESGFVIDKFPISRPNLTFSTLTVSNMSPEDSSIYLCSVEVVGPLEMSSYTFGSGTRLTVV.

The V call is TRBV2, the J call TRBJ1-2, with 9 bases that match TRBD1. The CDR3 is made up of 14 amino acids. J gave up 3 bases and V 5 bases, and 4 bases lay outside the gene matches. Germline CDR1 and CDR2: SNHLY and FYNNEI. The CDR3: CASSQQGAHYGYTF. DNA for the CDR3: TGTGCCAGCAGTCAACAGGGGGCCCACTATGGCTACACCTTC. The full variable domain, its missing parts supplied by reference TRBV2 and TRBJ1-2, is EPEVTQTPSHQVTQMGQEVILRCVPISNHLYFYWYRQILGQKVEFLVSFYNNEISEKSEIFDDQFSVERPDGSNFTLKIRSTKLEDSAMYFCASSQQGAHYGYTFGSGTRLTVV.

The J gene is TRBJ2-3, the V gene TRBV2; 14 positions agree with TRBD2. Per germline, CDR1 SNHLY and CDR2 FYNNEI. The V gene end was trimmed by 8 bases and the J gene end by 5 bases; junction bases not matched to a gene: 6. The CDR3 is made up of 15 amino acids. This chain's CDR3 is CASGGLAGVVDTQYF. The DNA for the CDR3 is TGTGCCAGCGGGGGACTAGCGGGGGTGGTAGATACGCAGTATTTT.

V is TRBV6-5 and J is TRBJ2-7, with 16 positions matching TRBD2. Germline-derived CDR1 and CDR2 are MNHEY and SVGAGI. CDR3 size: 16 residues. V gave up 2 bases and J gave up 4 bases; unmatched junction bases: 2. The CDR3 is CASSYAGLAGGYEQYF. The CDR3 bases are TGTGCCAGCAGTTACGCGGGACTAGCGGGGGGGTACGAGCAGTACTTC.

The V gene is TRBV7-9, the J gene TRBJ2-7; unclear D gene. CDR1 SEHNR and CDR2 FQNEAQ come from the germline V gene (reference sequence). Trimming removed 5 bases from V and 2 bases from J, with 7 bases in between. CDR3 length equals 12 residues. Written as DNA, the CDR3 is TGTGCCAGCAGCCCATCAGCCTACGAGCAGTACTTC. Its translation: CASSPSAYEQYF.

The chain's CDR3 is CASSQAGPNEQYF. As DNA, the CDR3 is TGTGCCAGCAGCCAAGCAGGTCCTAACGAGCAGTACTTC. The chain couples TRBV3-1 (or the pseudogene TRBV3-2) to TRBJ2-7, with D uncertain. Germline V lookup: CDR1 LGHDT, CDR2 YNNKEL (reference sequence). V gave up 1 base and J gave up 5 bases, with 9 bases separating them. CDR3 size: 13 residues.

This rearrangement joins TRBV5-1 to TRBJ1-1; 9 nucleotides align to TRBD1. The CDR3 sequence is 15 residues long. CDR1 is SGHRS, CDR2 YFSETQ, per germline. V shed 0 bases, J shed 1 base, and the junction held 1 base outside the gene matches. The CDR3 DNA reads TGCGCCAGCAGCTTGGGGGACAGGGAGAACACTGAAGCTTTCTTT. Translation: CASSLGDRENTEAFF.

The genes are TRBV2 and TRBJ2-7; the D gene is possibly TRBD1 (5 bases). V was pared by 6 bases and J by 2 bases, with 14 bases between. This CDR3 is built from 14 residues. Germline loops: CDR1 SNHLY, CDR2 FYNNEI. CDR3 loop: CASRDTLGAYEQYF. CDR3 nucleotides: TGTGCCAGCAGGGACACCCTTGGGGCCTACGAGCAGTACTTC.

V gene TRBV7-9 combines with J gene TRBJ2-1, with D perhaps TRBD2 (5 bases). Trimming pared 6 bases from V and 6 bases from J, leaving 12 bases between. CDR3 length: 13 amino acids. Germline V lookup: CDR1 SEHNR, CDR2 FQNEAQ (reference sequence). CDR3 in amino acids: CASSRGEGNEQFF. Here the CDR3 DNA reads TGTGCCAGCAGTCGGGGTGAGGGCAATGAGCAGTTCTTC.

This chain connects TRBV7-3 to TRBJ2-7; 9 bases align to TRBD1. V lost 1 base to trimming and J lost 6 bases; unmatched junction nucleotides: 7. This CDR3 region has 15 residues. Germline V gives CDR1 SGHTA, CDR2 FQGTGA. This CDR3 reads CASSLKGDRAVEQYF. CDR3 coding DNA: TGTGCCAGCAGCTTAAAGGGGGACAGGGCGGTCGAGCAGTACTTC.

The rearrangement joins TRBV5-3 to TRBJ2-3, with TRBD1 matching over 9 bases. TRBV5-3 is identified as an open reading frame with a role that is uncertain. V gave up 1 base and J gave up 3 bases; unmatched junction bases: 6. This CDR3 has 16 residues. This CDR3 is CARSLNRDRVTDTQYF. The CDR3 bases are TGTGCCAGAAGCTTGAACCGGGACAGGGTAACAGATACGCAGTATTTT.

Regarding this clone: The same CDR3 arises from other DNA sequences in this sample as well. The chain joins TRBV5-1 to TRBJ1-2; D may be TRBD1 (5 bases). CDR1 and CDR2 from the germline V gene are SGHRS and YFSETQ. This CDR3 region has 12 residues. V was shortened by 1 base and J by 4 bases, with 5 bases between the two germline ends. CDR3: CASSLQGYGYTF. CDR3 nucleotides: TGCGCCAGCAGCTTGCAGGGCTATGGCTACACCTTC.